Included here is one T cell receptor (beta chain) sequence, with context. Antigen: not known. The CDR3 spans 14 residues. CDR1 and CDR2 from the germline V gene are LNHNV and YYDKDF (reference sequence). V lost 0 bases and J 0 bases, leaving 6 bases between the germline ends. This sample is drawn from a study of T-cell reconstitution after alpha-beta-depleted transplantation in children. Study-wide points: Fresh T-cell production supplied most of the T-cell counts and diversity seen one year after transplant.

Preparation of the TCRbeta library was carried out with unique molecular identifiers. TCRdb used MiXCR to reprocess the PCR reads, holding one entry per CDR3 protein. The table lists tens of thousands of distinct CDR3 sequences, approximately 43% of them singletons, with roughly 98% in the top ten. The gene calls are TRBV15 and TRBJ2-7, with D uncertain. Sequencing was performed on PBMCs, mostly from graft donor cells, taken 360 days after TCRalphabeta/CD19-depleted stem cell transplant. This TCR was recovered from a male patient between 5 and 17 years old who had a stem cell transplant for acute lymphoblastic leukemia, so the T cells may come from the graft donor. CDR3 DNA: TGTGCCACCAGCAGAGATACGGACTCCTACGAGCAGTACTTC. This gives the protein CATSRDTDSYEQYF.